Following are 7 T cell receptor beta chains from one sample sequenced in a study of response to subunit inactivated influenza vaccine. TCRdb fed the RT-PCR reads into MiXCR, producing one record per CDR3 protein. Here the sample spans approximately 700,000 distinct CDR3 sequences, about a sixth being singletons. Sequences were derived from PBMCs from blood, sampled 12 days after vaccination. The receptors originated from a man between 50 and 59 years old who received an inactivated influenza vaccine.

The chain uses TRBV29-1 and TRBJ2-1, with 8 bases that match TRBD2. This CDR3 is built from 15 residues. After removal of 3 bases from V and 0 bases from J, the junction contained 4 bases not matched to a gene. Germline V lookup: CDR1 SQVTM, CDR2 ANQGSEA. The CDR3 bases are TGCAGCGTTGACGGGAGCGGGAGCTCCTACAATGAGCAGTTCTTC. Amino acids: CSVDGSGSSYNEQFF.

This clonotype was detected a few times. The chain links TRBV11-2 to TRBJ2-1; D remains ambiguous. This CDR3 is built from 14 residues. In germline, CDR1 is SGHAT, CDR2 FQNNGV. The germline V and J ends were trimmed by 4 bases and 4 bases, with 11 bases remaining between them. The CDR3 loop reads CASSSGVQYNEQFF. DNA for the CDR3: TGTGCCAGCAGCTCTGGGGTGCAATACAATGAGCAGTTCTTC.

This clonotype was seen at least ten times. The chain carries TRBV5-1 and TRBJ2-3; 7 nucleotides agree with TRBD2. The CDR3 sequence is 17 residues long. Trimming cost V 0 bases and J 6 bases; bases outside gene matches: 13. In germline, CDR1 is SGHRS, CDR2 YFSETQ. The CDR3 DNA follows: TGCGCCAGCAGCTTGGCCGGGGGTGCGGGAGTGAGGGATACGCAGTATTTT. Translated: CASSLAGGAGVRDTQYF. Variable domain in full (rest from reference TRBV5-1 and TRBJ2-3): KAGVTQTPRYLIKTRGQQVTLSCSPISGHRSVSWYQQTPGQGLQFLFEYFSETQRNKGNFPGRFSGRQFSNSRSEMNVSTLELGDSALYLCASSLAGGAGVRDTQYFGPGTRLTVL.

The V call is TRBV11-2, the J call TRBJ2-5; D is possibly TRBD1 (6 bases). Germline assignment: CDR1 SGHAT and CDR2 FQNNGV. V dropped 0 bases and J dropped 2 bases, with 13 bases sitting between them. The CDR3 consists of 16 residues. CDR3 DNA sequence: TGTGCCAGCAGCTTAGATCTTTGGCAGGGGCAAGAGACCCAGTACTTC. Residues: CASSLDLWQGQETQYF.

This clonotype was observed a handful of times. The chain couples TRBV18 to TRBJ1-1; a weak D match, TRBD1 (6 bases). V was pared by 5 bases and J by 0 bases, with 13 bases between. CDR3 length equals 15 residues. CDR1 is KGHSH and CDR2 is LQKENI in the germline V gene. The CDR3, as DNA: TGTGCCAGCTCAACAAAACAGGGAATGAACACTGAAGCTTTCTTT. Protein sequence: CASSTKQGMNTEAFF.

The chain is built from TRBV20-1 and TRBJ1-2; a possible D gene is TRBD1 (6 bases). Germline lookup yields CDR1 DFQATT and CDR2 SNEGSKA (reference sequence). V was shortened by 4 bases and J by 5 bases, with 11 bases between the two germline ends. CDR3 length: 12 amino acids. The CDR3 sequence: CSAMGAQYGYTF. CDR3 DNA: TGCAGTGCTATGGGGGCGCAGTATGGCTACACCTTC.

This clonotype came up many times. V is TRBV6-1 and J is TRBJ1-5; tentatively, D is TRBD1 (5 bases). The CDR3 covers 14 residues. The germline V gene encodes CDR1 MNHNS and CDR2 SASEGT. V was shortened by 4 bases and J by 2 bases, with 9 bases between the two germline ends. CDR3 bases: TGTGCCAGCAGTGGGGGGGGTCGCAATCAGCCCCAGCATTTT. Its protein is CASSGGGRNQPQHF.